What follows are 5 T cell receptor beta chains derived from one specimen sequenced in a study of tumor and adjacent non-tumor tissue in lung cancer. The library came from three nested PCR rounds adapted from ARM-PCR protocols. A single record per CDR3 protein comes from TCRdb applying MiXCR to the multiplex PCR reads. The sample holds some 70,000 distinct CDR3 sequences, around 65% seen once. This sample's RNA came from whole unsorted tissue. The normal lung tissue was taken more than 3 cm from the tumor edge. The sample consisted of distant non-tumor lung tissue. The receptors come from a woman between 45 and 60 years old with non-small cell lung cancer.

Comments on this clonotype: An end of the junction does not agree with germline; a read error may underlie this. The V call is TRBV12-3 or TRBV12-4, the J call TRBJ2-3; TRBD2 matches at 8 bases. The CDR3 length is 18 residues. CDR3 sequence reads: CASSFTTLSGKLGDTQYF. The DNA for the CDR3 is TGTGCCAGTAGTTTCACCACCCTTAGCGGGAAGCTGGGAGATACGCAGTATTTT.

This clonotype was picked up one time. A much larger clone differs from this one at a single base, so this may be a read error. This chain joins TRBV20-1 and TRBJ1-2; D gene ambiguous. The germline V gene encodes CDR1 DFQATT and CDR2 SNEGSKA (reference sequence). With 7 bases removed from V and 5 bases from J, the gap between germline ends came to 17 bases. The CDR3 extends over 13 amino acids. For the CDR3, the DNA is TGCAGTGTTAGTGAGCAGGCAGGATATGGCTACACCTTC. As protein: CSVSEQAGYGYTF.

This clonotype appeared once. CDR3 residues: CASGTRGTDTQYF. The DNA for the CDR3 is TGTGCCAGTGGCACTAGGGGTACAGATACGCAGTATTTT. The V and J genes are TRBV11-3 and TRBJ2-3; D may match TRBD1 or TRBD2 (5 bases each). The CDR3 runs to 13 residues. Germline CDR1 is SGHNT and CDR2 is YENEEA. V was pared by 9 bases and J by 3 bases, with 13 bases between.

Remarks on this clonotype: A much bigger clone sits one base away, suggesting this may be a read error. The rearrangement uses TRBV6-1 and TRBJ1-5; tentatively, D is TRBD1 (6 bases). From germline, CDR1 is MNHNS and CDR2 SASEGT. The V and J ends lost 5 bases and 4 bases respectively, with 12 bases between them. The CDR3 length is 14 residues. The CDR3 loop reads CASSIYRANQPQHF. For the CDR3, the DNA is TGTGCCAGCAGTATATACAGGGCAAATCAGCCCCAGCATTTT.

This clonotype appeared many times. The V and J genes are TRBV4-2 and TRBJ2-1; 12 bases line up with TRBD2. CDR1 LGHNA and CDR2 YNFKEQ come from the germline V gene. V lost 0 bases and J lost 8; bases outside the gene matches: 5. The CDR3 spans 16 residues. In DNA, the CDR3 is TGTGCCAGCAGCCAAGAGACTAGCGGGAGTATCGATGAGCAGTTCTTC. Protein sequence: CASSQETSGSIDEQFF.